One TCR beta chain is described in this entry. This clone was observed a single time. The specificity of this receptor is unknown. No base quality values were provided; no much bigger clone lies one nucleotide off. The data stem from a study of blood T cell repertoires in COVID-19 (dated by TCRdb to 2019 to 2021). About the full investigation: Collaborator samples came from the United States, Italy and Spain and covered acute and convalescent phases of COVID-19. Where HLA class I and class II types were available, the types were taken from metadata supplied by the sample provider, not from assay-based typing. The samples were drawn from two sources: the first 160 participants of the ongoing ImmuneRACE study, and fewer than 1,500 subjects contributed by 6 global collaborators. Sample metadata almost always included a de-identified subject ID, COVID-19 status, age in years and sex. The repertoires were released in a freely available public database meant as a resource for research on the immune response to SARS-CoV-2. Deeply sampled blood TCRbeta repertoires from subjects exposed to, actively infected with, or recovered from COVID-19 were included in the dataset. The prospective study material was composed of cDNA or gDNA derived from T cells, B-cell-depleted T cells, or PBMCs.

Each collaborating institution followed its own protocols to collect whole blood in K2EDTA tubes. For TCRbeta analysis, collaborator samples were shipped as frozen whole blood, as isolated PBMCs, or as DNA extracted from either sample type. The study at large found these results: How much clinical and demographic metadata was included differed by source and by participant, and the metadata was provided uncurated.

The V end loses 2 bases and the J end loses 2 bases, and a stretch of 38 bases separates them. From the germline V gene, CDR1 is LGHNA and CDR2 is YNFKEQ. Measured from the cysteine to the phenylalanine, the CDR3 is 24 residues long. The entry retains the CDR3 DNA only, 72 bases that are in frame from base 1. The immunoSEQ Assay, a bias-controlled multiplex PCR, was used to amplify TCRbeta CDR3 regions from genomic DNA. Processing in the source paper ran as follows. Nucleated cell counts per sample were estimated from amplification of reference gene primers within the assay. To quantify the absolute abundance of each unique TCRbeta CDR3 rearrangement, sequence reads were collapsed and filtered. For each sample, productive Simpson clonality was calculated as the square root of Simpson's diversity index over productive rearrangements. TCRdb provides this immuneACCESS table in a form limited to in-frame rearrangements. Some clones are lacking; in checked studies, under half of them reflect an unresolved V gene, and why the rest are absent is not known. The D gene and trimming were derived from the DNA, and the V and J assignments and clone size from that table. Across this sample there are about 260,000 clones, with about 90% seen only once. The ten largest clones represent about 2.1% of the sample.

This receptor was identified in a woman in her forties or fifties with acute or convalescent COVID-19. The sequence links TRBV4-2 to TRBJ2-3, with TRBD1 perhaps the D gene, on 5 matching bases. The sequenced material came from peripheral blood. The DNA is as follows: TGTGCCAGCAGCCAACGGTTCGGTCGTAAAACACCAGGGTTCCACGATGCGGACACAGATACGCAGTATTTT. Translated, it reads CASSQRFGRKTPGFHDADTDTQYF.